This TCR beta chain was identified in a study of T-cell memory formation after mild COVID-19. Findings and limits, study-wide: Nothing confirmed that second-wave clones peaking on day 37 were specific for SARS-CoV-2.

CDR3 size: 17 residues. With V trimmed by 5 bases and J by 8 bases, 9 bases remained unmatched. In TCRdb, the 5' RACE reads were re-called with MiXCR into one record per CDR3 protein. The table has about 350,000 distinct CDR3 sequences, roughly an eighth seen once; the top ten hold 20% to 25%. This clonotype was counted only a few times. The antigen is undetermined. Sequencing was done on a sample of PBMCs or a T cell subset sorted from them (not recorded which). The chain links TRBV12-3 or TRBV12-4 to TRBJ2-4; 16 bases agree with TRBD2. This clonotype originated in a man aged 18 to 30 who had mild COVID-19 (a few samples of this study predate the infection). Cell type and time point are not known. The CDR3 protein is CASSPGTSGGARDIQYF. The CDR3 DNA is TGTGCCAGCAGTCCGGGGACTAGCGGGGGGGCTCGGGACATTCAGTACTTC.